A single sample gave rise to the 22 T cell receptor beta chains below, sequenced in a study of blood T cell repertoires in COVID-19. Sequenced by immunoSEQ multiplex PCR; TCRdb stores in-frame clones only, minus some. This table holds 150,000 to 200,000 clones, around nine tenths found once. The specimen was peripheral blood. The receptors originated from a man between 65 and 79 years old with acute or convalescent COVID-19.

The CDR3 region is CASSAGQGLSVKLFF. Here the CDR3 DNA reads TGTGCCAGCTCAGCGGGACAGGGTTTGAGTGTGAAACTGTTTTTT. The V gene is TRBV18, the J gene TRBJ1-4; 9 bases fit TRBD1. Germline values: CDR1 KGHSH, CDR2 LQKENI. V lost 5 bases and J lost 11; bases outside the gene matches: 12. This CDR3 comprises 15 residues.

The rearrangement uses TRBV9 and TRBJ1-1, with TRBD1 matching over 8 bases. V trimming: 3 bases; J trimming: 1 base; junction bases outside the gene matches: 5. Germline CDR1 reads SGDLS; CDR2 reads YYNGEE. The CDR3 extends over 15 amino acids. CDR3 nucleotide sequence: TGTGCCAGCAGCGGGAGGACAGGGCCGAACACTGAAGCTTTCTTT. As protein: CASSGRTGPNTEAFF.

This sequence joins TRBV27 and TRBJ1-5; D perhaps matches TRBD1 (6 bases). The CDR3 covers 16 residues. CDR1 and CDR2 from the germline V gene are MNHEY and SMNVEV (reference sequence). V was clipped by 5 bases and J by 0 bases, with 14 bases between them. CDR3 coding DNA: TGTGCCAGCAGTCCCCGGACCAGGGGTAGCAATCAGCCCCAGCATTTT. Its protein product is CASSPRTRGSNQPQHF.

This chain connects TRBV7-2 to TRBJ2-7; 10 bases agree with TRBD1. The V segment lost 5 bases and the J segment 4 bases; nucleotides outside the gene matches: 5. This CDR3 has 14 residues. Germline CDR1 SGHTA, CDR2 FQGNSA. The CDR3 sequence: CASSGRTGGYEQYF. The CDR3 DNA follows: TGTGCCAGCAGCGGGCGGACAGGGGGGTACGAGCAGTACTTC.

The chain is built from TRBV5-1 and TRBJ2-1; 12 bases fit TRBD1. The ends lost 5 bases at V and 0 bases at J; junction bases unmatched: 9. This CDR3 has 18 residues. Germline loops: CDR1 SGHRS, CDR2 YFSETQ. CDR3 residues: CASSRGTGGGSSYNEQFF. The CDR3 bases are TGCGCCAGCAGTAGAGGGACAGGGGGCGGCAGCTCCTACAATGAGCAGTTCTTC.

J is TRBJ2-7 and V is TRBV29-1; 7 positions agree with TRBD2. The CDR3 spans 11 residues. V shed 6 bases, J shed 6 bases, and the junction held 5 bases outside the gene matches. CDR1 is SQVTM, CDR2 ANQGSEA, per germline. The CDR3 DNA reads TGCAGCGTGGGTACTAGCGCCGAGCAGTACTTC. This codes for CSVGTSAEQYF.

The chain recombines TRBV18 with TRBJ1-3; D is ambiguous. Trimming shortened V by 2 bases and J by 3 bases, and 8 bases separated the two germline ends. The CDR3 is 14 residues long. Germline-derived CDR1 and CDR2 are KGHSH and LQKENI. The CDR3 DNA reads TGTGCCAGCTCACCATATGGTAGTGGAAACACCATATATTTT. Protein: CASSPYGSGNTIYF.

This sequence joins TRBV7-3 and TRBJ1-6; 7 bases are shared with TRBD1. Germline V CDR1 and CDR2: SGHTA, FQGTGA. The J segment lost 8 bases and the V segment lost 6 bases, leaving 7 bases of the junction unmatched. This CDR3 is 14 amino acids long. Here the CDR3 reads CASRPNTGDSPLHF. For the CDR3, the DNA is TGTGCCAGCAGGCCCAACACAGGGGATTCACCCCTCCACTTT.

This clone turned up a few times. Here the CDR3 reads CAWSRKAWGTGGPGAKNIQYF. DNA for the CDR3: TGTGCCTGGAGTCGGAAGGCTTGGGGGACAGGGGGTCCTGGGGCCAAAAACATTCAGTACTTC. The chain carries TRBV30 and TRBJ2-4; 11 bases match TRBD1. This CDR3 is 21 amino acids long. Trimming took 2 bases from V and 1 from J; bases not matched to a gene: 19. Looked up from germline, CDR1 is GTSNPN and CDR2 is SVGIG (reference sequence).

This chain connects TRBV19 to TRBJ2-3, with a possible D match to TRBD1 (5 bases). V was shortened by 1 base and J by 0 bases, with 11 bases between the two germline ends. The germline CDR1 and CDR2 sequences are LNHDA and SQIVND (reference sequence). The CDR3 contains 16 residues. The CDR3 nucleotides are TGTGCCAGTAGTATAGGTCAGGCAGGGAGCACAGATACGCAGTATTTT. Encoded protein: CASSIGQAGSTDTQYF. The full variable domain, its missing parts supplied by reference TRBV19 and TRBJ2-3, is DGGITQSPKYLFRKEGQNVTLSCEQNLNHDAMYWYRQDPGQGLRLIYYSQIVNDFQKGDIAEGYSVSREKKESFPLTVTSAQKNPTAFYLCASSIGQAGSTDTQYFGPGTRLTVL.

V is TRBV6-5 and J is TRBJ1-2; a weak D match, TRBD1 (6 bases). The CDR3 loop spans 14 amino acids. CDR1 MNHEY and CDR2 SVGAGI come from the germline V gene. V was cut by 5 bases and J by 4 bases, with 14 bases left in between. The CDR3 spells CASSPRAGAYGYTF. CDR3 nucleotide sequence: TGTGCCAGCAGTCCCCGAGCGGGGGCCTATGGCTACACCTTC.

The chain has TRBV12-5 and TRBJ2-5, with 10 bases aligning to TRBD1. This CDR3 is 17 amino acids long. Per germline, CDR1 LGHNT and CDR2 FRNRAP. The V segment lost 1 base and the J segment 4 bases; nucleotides outside the gene matches: 9. The DNA of the CDR3 is TGTGCTAGTGGTTTGGGGGTGACAGGGGGCGCGGGAGAGACCCAGTACTTC. It translates to CASGLGVTGGAGETQYF.

The J gene is TRBJ2-5, the V gene TRBV20-1, with 8 nucleotides matching TRBD1. The V gene's germline CDR1 is DFQATT and CDR2 SNEGSKA (reference sequence). CDR3 size: 11 residues. As DNA, the CDR3 is TGCAGCCCTCAGGGGGCGGAGACCCAGTACTTC. Protein sequence: CSPQGAETQYF.

This chain links TRBV4-1 with TRBJ2-7, with 10 bases lining up with TRBD2. The CDR3 is 16 residues long. Germline CDR1 is MGHRA and CDR2 is YSYEKL. The V segment lost 1 base and the J segment 1 base; nucleotides outside the gene matches: 4. As DNA, the CDR3 is TGCGCCAGCAGCCAAGTCGGACTAGCGGCTTCCTACGAGCAGTACTTC. Translating it yields CASSQVGLAASYEQYF.

This chain joins TRBV10-3 and TRBJ1-5; 7 bases agree with TRBD1. V was clipped by 2 bases and J by 7 bases; unmatched bases: 5. The CDR3 sequence is 14 residues long. The germline gives CDR1 ENHRY, CDR2 SYGVKD. CDR3 region: CAISEVGGVQPQHF. The CDR3 nucleotides read TGTGCCATCAGTGAGGTAGGGGGCGTCCAGCCCCAGCATTTT.

Regarding this clone: The same CDR3 also results from other DNA sequences found in this sample. This rearrangement joins TRBV5-1 to TRBJ1-1; TRBD1 matches at 7 bases. CDR1 is SGHRS and CDR2 is YFSETQ in the germline V gene. J was trimmed by 2 bases and V by 2 bases; bases with no gene match: 3. The CDR3 is made up of 14 amino acids. CDR3 sequence (DNA): TGCGCCAGCAGCTTAACAGGGGTAAACACTGAAGCTTTCTTT. Amino acid sequence: CASSLTGVNTEAFF.

V usage is TRBV19 and J usage is TRBJ2-6, with D possibly being TRBD2 (6 bases). This CDR3 is 20 amino acids long. CDR1 LNHDA and CDR2 SQIVND come from the germline V gene (reference sequence). Between the trimmed V and J ends, which lost 5 bases and 0 bases, there was a span of 23 bases. CDR3: CASSLNFGAGSISGANVLTF. CDR3 nucleotides: TGTGCCAGTAGTTTGAACTTTGGGGCGGGGTCCATCTCTGGGGCCAACGTCCTGACTTTC.

The chain uses TRBV9 and TRBJ2-3; the D gene is possibly TRBD2 (5 bases). The CDR3 covers 15 residues. The V end was cut by 0 bases, the J end by 4 bases, with 12 bases between. CDR1 and CDR2 (germline): SGDLS, YYNGEE. The CDR3 is CASSVAGRGPDTQYF. CDR3 nucleotide sequence: TGTGCCAGCAGCGTAGCGGGGAGAGGTCCAGATACGCAGTATTTT.

CDR3 protein: CASSYSTRQTQYF. CDR3 nucleotide sequence: TGTGCCAGCAGTTACTCGACTAGACAGACGCAGTATTTT. The V and J genes are TRBV2 and TRBJ2-3; D might be TRBD2 (6 bases). Germline V CDR1 and CDR2: SNHLY, FYNNEI. Trimming stripped 5 bases from V and 9 bases from J, with 15 bases between. The CDR3 has 13 amino acids.

The V gene is TRBV28, the J gene TRBJ2-3; possible D gene TRBD1, 6 bases. The V end was cut by 3 bases, the J end by 7 bases, with 11 bases between. The CDR3 runs 13 residues. Germline assignment: CDR1 MDHEN and CDR2 SYDVKM. In DNA, the CDR3 is TGTGCCAGCAGTTTTTTGGGGGCCCATACGCAGTATTTT. It encodes CASSFLGAHTQYF.

This rearrangement joins TRBV2 to TRBJ2-5; 7 nucleotides agree with TRBD2. Germline V CDR1 and CDR2: SNHLY, FYNNEI. The CDR3 is 13 residues long. V shed 3 bases and J 5 bases; nucleotides not matched to a gene: 3. CDR3 sequence reads: CASSEGRGETQYF. The CDR3 nucleotides read TGTGCCAGCAGTGAGGGGCGGGGGGAGACCCAGTACTTC.

The chain recombines TRBV7-2 with TRBJ1-2, with D possibly matching TRBD1 (5 bases). V gave up 1 base and J gave up 3 bases, with 12 bases separating them. The CDR3 totals 15 residues. The germline gives CDR1 SGHTA, CDR2 FQGNSA. CDR3 in DNA: TGTGCCAGCAGCTTAGTAGTTGGGGCCGACTATGGCTACACCTTC. It codes for CASSLVVGADYGYTF.